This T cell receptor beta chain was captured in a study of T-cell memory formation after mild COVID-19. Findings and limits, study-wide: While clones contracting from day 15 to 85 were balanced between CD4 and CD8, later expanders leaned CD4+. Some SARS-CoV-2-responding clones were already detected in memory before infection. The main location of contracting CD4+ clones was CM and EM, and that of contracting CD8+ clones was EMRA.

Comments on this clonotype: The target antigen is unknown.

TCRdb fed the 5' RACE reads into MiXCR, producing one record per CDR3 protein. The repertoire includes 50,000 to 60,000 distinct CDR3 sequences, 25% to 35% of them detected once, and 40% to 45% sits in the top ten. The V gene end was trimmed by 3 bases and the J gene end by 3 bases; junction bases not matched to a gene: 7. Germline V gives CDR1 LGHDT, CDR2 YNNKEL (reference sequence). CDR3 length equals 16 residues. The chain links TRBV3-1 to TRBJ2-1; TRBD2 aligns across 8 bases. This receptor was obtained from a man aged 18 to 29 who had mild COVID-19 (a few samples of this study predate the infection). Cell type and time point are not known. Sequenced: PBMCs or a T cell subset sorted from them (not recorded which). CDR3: CASSHLLGTSYNEQFF. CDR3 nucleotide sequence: TGTGCCAGCAGCCACCTCTTGGGGACTAGCTACAATGAGCAGTTCTTC.